The rows below give T cell receptor beta chains drawn from one sample of a study of T cell responses to AZD1222 COVID-19 vaccine. The assay was immunoSEQ multiplex PCR, and TCRdb's table has in-frame clones only and misses some. Of 110,000 to 150,000 clones listed, 85% to 95% are singletons. Specimen: peripheral blood, collected on day 0 of AZD1222 vaccination. Source of these receptors: an adult in good health. Each CDR3 is given with its conserved first and last residue. A D gene is named only where the DNA matches it firmly. Rows give clone size only sometimes, using once, few, many, or a class for an expanded clone.

size	D	length	J	V	CDR3	DNA
NA	NA	13	TRBJ1-1	TRBV5-8	CAGRTRGATEAFF	TGTGCCGGTCGAACTCGTGGGGCCACTGAAGCTTTCTTT
NA	TRBD1	13	TRBJ1-4	TRBV18	CASTERQGEKLFF	TGTGCCAGCACCGAACGACAGGGGGAAAAACTGTTTTTT
NA	NA	15	TRBJ1-5	TRBV18	CASSSLDGSNQPQHF	TGTGCCAGCTCATCATTAGACGGTTCCAATCAGCCCCAGCATTTT
NA	TRBD1	13	TRBJ1-2	TRBV7-9	CASSGTGDYGYTF	TGTGCCAGCAGCGGGACAGGGGACTATGGCTACACCTTC
NA	NA	13	TRBJ1-1	TRBV6-5	CASSYGQHTEAFF	TGTGCCAGCAGTTACGGGCAGCACACTGAAGCTTTCTTT
NA	NA	14	TRBJ1-5	TRBV19	CASDERGSNQPQHF	TGTGCCTCGGATGAAAGGGGCTCCAATCAGCCCCAGCATTTT
NA	NA	12	TRBJ2-7	TRBV29-1	CSVGQGSYEQYF	TGCAGCGTTGGTCAGGGCTCCTACGAGCAGTACTTC
NA	NA	11	TRBJ1-2	TRBV19	CASSILDGYTF	TGTGCCAGTAGTATCTTAGATGGCTACACCTTC
NA	NA	15	TRBJ1-5	TRBV2	CASSAGLSSNQPQHF	TGTGCCAGCAGTGCAGGGCTAAGTTCCAATCAGCCCCAGCATTTT
NA	NA	12	TRBJ2-7	TRBV7-9	CASSSRQYEQYF	TGTGCCAGCAGCTCCCGACAGTACGAGCAGTACTTC
NA	NA	11	TRBJ1-3	TRBV20-1	CSARAGNTIYF	TGCAGTGCCAGAGCGGGGAACACCATATATTTT
few	TRBD1	15	TRBJ2-3	TRBV6-5	CASSRDRGRTDTQYF	TGTGCCAGCAGTCGGGACAGGGGGCGGACAGATACGCAGTATTTT
NA	NA	12	TRBJ1-1	TRBV27	CASSSGHTEAFF	TGTGCCAGCAGTAGCGGACACACTGAAGCTTTCTTT
once	TRBD1	14	TRBJ1-1	TRBV27	CASRIGTGGTEAFF	TGTGCCAGCAGAATCGGGACAGGGGGGACTGAAGCTTTCTTT
once	NA	14	TRBJ1-2	TRBV6-6	CASSLGSSNYGYTF	TGTGCCAGCAGTTTGGGCAGCTCGAACTATGGCTACACCTTC
NA	NA	11	TRBJ2-1	TRBV6-5	CASRGYNEQFF	TGTGCCAGCAGAGGTTACAATGAGCAGTTCTTC
NA	NA	12	TRBJ1-6	TRBV28	CASSVGDSPLHF	TGTGCCAGCAGTGTGGGTGATTCACCCCTCCACTTT
NA	TRBD1	17	TRBJ1-6	TRBV5-1	CASSLGTGGTNNSPLHF	TGCGCCAGCAGCTTGGGGACAGGGGGCACCAATAATTCACCCCTCCACTTT
NA	NA	14	TRBJ1-5	TRBV28	CASSHRTSNQPQHF	TGTGCCAGCAGCCACCGCACCAGCAATCAGCCCCAGCATTTT
NA	TRBD1	16	TRBJ1-3	TRBV5-1	CASSAGQGGSGNTIYF	TGCGCCAGCAGCGCGGGACAGGGGGGCTCTGGAAACACCATATATTTT
NA	NA	14	TRBJ2-5	TRBV5-1	CASSTKRFQETQYF	TGCGCCAGCAGCACGAAAAGGTTCCAAGAGACCCAGTACTTC
NA	TRBD2	15	TRBJ2-7	TRBV19	CAILQRGVYSYEQYF	TGTGCCATACTTCAGCGGGGGGTATACTCCTACGAGCAGTACTTC